The entry below gives a single T cell receptor beta chain sequence along with its context. This receptor's antigen is unknown. The input lacks base qualities; no much larger clone sits a single base away. The data belong to a study of regulatory and conventional T cells in breast cancer (dated by TCRdb to between 2015 and 2016). Libraries came from PCR. These reads were obtained on an Illumina MiSeq. TCRdb passed the public sequencing reads through fastp at Q25 and MiXCR, retaining productive beta sequences. Each entry is one CDR3 protein sequence, shown with its most common DNA and genes. The sample has roughly 10,000 distinct CDR3 sequences on record, roughly a third of them singletons. The leading ten clones occupy 5.9% of the sample. The clonotype comes from a male donor in good health. Sequenced input: conventional T cells from blood.

The nucleotide sequence is given as TGCAGTGCTAGTAGCACTCAGAGCAATCAGCCCCAGCATTTT. It translates to CSASSTQSNQPQHF. The sequence links TRBV20-1 to TRBJ1-5; the D segment cannot be called with confidence. Its CDR3 holds 14 amino acids, cysteine through phenylalanine. The sequence is cut down to CDR3 DNA, 42 bases in frame from base 1. At the junction V is shortened by 3 bases and J by 1 base, with 10 bases in between. CDR1 and CDR2 were assigned from the germline V gene (reference sequence) as DFQATT and SNEGSKA.